The clone carrying this T cell receptor (beta chain) is categorized as medium-sized. Its target is not known. PCR was performed using 60 Vbeta and 13 Jbeta primers. Sequenced by immunoSEQ multiplex PCR; TCRdb stores in-frame clones only, minus some. The sample consists of roughly 77,000 clones, 60% to 85% of them appearing once. The sample comes from a study of cytomegalovirus exposure and HLA in healthy donors. General study results and limits: Later analysis identified a missense DCLRE1C variant that was linked to TCR beta V- and J-gene trimming.

Germline values: CDR1 SGHTA, CDR2 FQGNSA. Trimming left V 5 bases short and J 0 bases short, with 11 bases between. This CDR3 spans 14 amino acids. The sample consisted of PBMCs. The chain is built from TRBV7-2 and TRBJ2-7; D possibly corresponds to TRBD2 (6 bases). This TCR derives from a man in his forties in good health and CMV-seronegative. The CDR3: CASSLSGSSYEQYF. The CDR3 bases are TGTGCCAGCAGCCTTAGCGGATCCTCCTACGAGCAGTACTTC.